What follows is one T cell receptor (beta chain) and its context. As originally analysed: Reference gene primer amplification yielded estimated nucleated cell counts. Data came from immunoSEQ multiplex PCR; TCRdb stores just in-frame clones and leaves some out. From that table come the V and J calls and clone size; the DNA was used to work out D and trimming. The sample contains tens of thousands of clones, 80% to 85% of which appear only once. The V gene's germline CDR1 is MNHEY and CDR2 SVGAGI. This CDR3 has 14 amino acids. Trimming removed 2 bases from V and 10 bases from J; junction bases left unmatched: 3. The data belong to a study of blood T cell repertoires in COVID-19. As for the study in general: Some COVID-19 samples were acute and others convalescent; all came from the United States, Italy and Spain. T cells, B-cell-depleted T cells, or PBMCs provided the cDNA or gDNA that served as material.

The J gene is TRBJ2-1, the V gene TRBV6-5; 12 bases are shared with TRBD2. Sequenced material: peripheral blood. The receptor was isolated from a man aged 40-49 years with acute or convalescent COVID-19. The CDR3 here is CASSYTLAGGEQFF. CDR3 nucleotides: TGTGCCAGCAGTTACACACTAGCGGGAGGCGAGCAGTTCTTC.